This passage covers 30 T cell receptor beta chains from one sample sequenced in a study of T cells in Graves' hyperthyroidism and ophthalmopathy. Amplified TCR beta CDR3 regions derived from RNA transcripts. A first-round RT-PCR of the TCR CDR3 used the HTBI primer set. TCRdb re-called the multiplex PCR reads through MiXCR, storing one row per CDR3 protein. This sample has about 700,000 distinct CDR3 sequences; roughly 45% occur once, and the top ten carry about 7.2%. The sample was peripheral blood or thyroid tissue (not recorded which). The receptors shown here come from an adult man with Graves' disease, either hyperthyroidism or ophthalmopathy (not recorded which).

The J gene is TRBJ1-2, the V gene TRBV9, with D unclear. The CDR3 contains 14 residues. Germline V gene lookup returns CDR1 SGDLS and CDR2 YYNGEE. V shed 0 bases and J shed 3 bases, with 9 bases lying between them. The CDR3 is CASSVGTADYGYTF. The CDR3 nucleotides read TGTGCCAGCAGCGTAGGGACGGCGGACTATGGCTACACCTTC.

This clonotype was counted many times. The chain couples TRBV19 to TRBJ1-5; D not certain. The ends were cut back, 4 bases at V and 1 base at J, with 8 bases in the middle. The CDR3 has 14 amino acids. Germline V lookup: CDR1 LNHDA, CDR2 SQIVND (reference sequence). The CDR3 DNA follows: TGTGCCAGTAGTAGCGAGAACAGCAATCAGCCCCAGCATTTT. Translating it yields CASSSENSNQPQHF.

As DNA, the CDR3 is TGTGCCAGCAGCTCAGCCGGGACCATCACCGGGGAGCTGTTTTTT. This encodes CASSSAGTITGELFF. The chain uses TRBV7-6 and TRBJ2-2; possibly TRBD1 or TRBD2 for D (5 bases each). Trimming took off 4 bases at V and 4 bases at J, with 13 bases between the two ends. This CDR3 region has 15 residues. CDR1 and CDR2 (germline): SGHVS, FNYEAQ.

The V call is TRBV11-2, the J call TRBJ2-7; D is ambiguous. Germline V lookup: CDR1 SGHAT, CDR2 FQNNGV. Trimming removed 1 base at V and 2 bases at J, with 9 bases between. The CDR3 contains 14 residues. The CDR3 sequence: CASSLVSGAYEQYF. CDR3 nucleotide sequence: TGTGCCAGCAGCTTAGTGTCCGGAGCCTACGAGCAGTACTTC.

In its sample, this clonotype was seen many times. J is TRBJ1-2 and V is TRBV2, with no clear D. V dropped 2 bases and J dropped 10 bases, with 11 bases sitting between them. The CDR3 is 12 amino acids. From germline, CDR1 is SNHLY and CDR2 FYNNEI. CDR3 in amino acids: CASSEPQPVYTF. As DNA, the CDR3 is TGTGCCAGCAGTGAACCCCAGCCCGTCTACACCTTC.

The chain joins TRBV11-2 to TRBJ2-5, with TRBD2 identical over 10 bases. This CDR3 is built from 14 residues. Germline lookup yields CDR1 SGHAT and CDR2 FQNNGV. V gave up 5 bases and J gave up 10 bases; unmatched junction bases: 10. The DNA for the CDR3 is TGTGCCAGCAGCCATAATAGCGGGGGGAACGACCAGTACTTC. This encodes CASSHNSGGNDQYF.

The chain has TRBV16 and TRBJ1-1; no clear D. Germline loops: CDR1 KGHSY, CDR2 FQNENV. The CDR3 covers 11 residues. Deletions cut 1 base from V and 9 bases from J, with 6 bases between. In DNA, the CDR3 is TGTGCCAGCAGCCAATTCCTGCAAGCTTTCTTT. It yields the protein CASSQFLQAFF.

V is TRBV6-1 and J is TRBJ2-1, with D perhaps matching TRBD1 or TRBD2 (6 bases each). The CDR3 contains 15 residues. Germline CDR1 reads MNHNS; CDR2 reads SASEGT. The V gene lost 4 bases and the J gene lost 6 bases, with 16 bases spanning the gap. The CDR3 sequence: CASSGPGGGLNEQFF. For the CDR3, the DNA is TGTGCCAGCAGTGGCCCAGGAGGGGGACTCAATGAGCAGTTCTTC.

This clonotype was counted a single time. This chain uses TRBV15 with TRBJ1-6; D is ambiguous. The germline CDR1 and CDR2 sequences are LNHNV and YYDKDF (reference sequence). CDR3 size: 13 residues. V was shortened by 0 bases and J by 13 bases, with 10 bases between the two germline ends. The CDR3: CATSRDGEAPLHF. The CDR3 bases are TGTGCCACCAGCAGAGATGGGGAGGCGCCCCTCCACTTT.

This clonotype is a singleton in its sample. Given a much more abundant clone one base away, this may be a read error. The V gene is TRBV12-3 or TRBV12-4, the J gene TRBJ1-1, with D unresolved. This CDR3 spans 13 amino acids. The CDR3 region has the DNA TGTGCCGGCAGCTTCCTGGAGGGTAGCGAGGCTTTCTTT. Protein: CAGSFLEGSEAFF.

The chain combines TRBV6-5 with TRBJ2-7; 9 bases fit TRBD2. V dropped 4 bases and J dropped 2; count of bases not matched to a gene: 12. The CDR3 length is 17 residues. Looked up from germline, CDR1 is MNHEY and CDR2 is SVGAGI. The CDR3 region has the DNA TGTGCCAGCAGTTCTTTAGCGGGGGTGTCCTCCACCTACGAGCAGTACTTC. Its translation is CASSSLAGVSSTYEQYF.

The V and J genes are TRBV2 and TRBJ1-5; 7 bases match TRBD1. The CDR3 is 16 amino acids. V was clipped by 7 bases and J by 0 bases; unmatched bases: 9. Germline V gene sequence: CDR1 SNHLY, CDR2 FYNNEI. Written as DNA, the CDR3 is TGTGCCAGCACGACAGGGAGCGGATATAGCAATCAGCCCCAGCATTTT. Translated, it gives CASTTGSGYSNQPQHF.

V gene TRBV7-9 combines with J gene TRBJ1-2; D is undetermined. The length of the CDR3 is 15 residues. Germline V gene data show CDR1 as SEHNR and CDR2 as FQNEAQ (reference sequence). Trimming left V 3 bases short and J 3 bases short, with 14 bases between. Here the CDR3 reads CASSFTMTAHYGYTF. For the CDR3, the DNA is TGTGCCAGCAGCTTCACTATGACGGCCCACTATGGCTACACCTTC.

As concerns this clonotype: Given a much more abundant clone one base away, this may be a read error. The J gene is TRBJ1-5, the V gene TRBV2; 9 bases map to TRBD1. The CDR3 spans 15 residues. Germline loops: CDR1 SNHLY, CDR2 FYNNEI. For the CDR3, the DNA is TGTGCCAGCAGCAGGGACAGGGTTAGCAATCAGCGCCAGCATTTT. Protein product: CASSRDRVSNQRQHF.

Points on this clonotype: A read error may produce the germline difference seen at one junction end. The rearrangement links TRBV9 to TRBJ2-7, with a possible D match to TRBD2 (6 bases). The V gene's germline CDR1 is SGDLS and CDR2 YYNGEE. The CDR3 length is 15 residues. In DNA, the CDR3 is TGTGCCAGCCGCGTAGGGAGGCTGGGGGGCTACGAGCAGTACTTC. The encoded protein is CASRVGRLGGYEQYF.

The chain couples TRBV6-2 or TRBV6-3 to TRBJ2-2; D may correspond to TRBD1 or TRBD2 (5 bases each). The CDR3 totals 16 residues. Germline V CDR1 and CDR2: MNHEY, SVGEGT. Trimming removed 0 bases from V and 4 bases from J, with 12 bases in between. CDR3 residues: CASSYSVGGGTGELFF. CDR3 nucleotide sequence: TGTGCCAGCAGTTACTCGGTGGGTGGGGGCACCGGGGAGCTGTTTTTT.

This sequence joins TRBV29-1 and TRBJ1-3, with D maybe TRBD1 (5 bases). Germline CDR1 is SQVTM and CDR2 is ANQGSEA. Trimming removed 4 bases from V and 4 bases from J, with 8 bases in between. The CDR3 consists of 12 residues. In DNA form, the CDR3 reads TGCAGCGTTGCAGGGAGCGGAAACACCATATATTTT. It encodes CSVAGSGNTIYF.

This clonotype was counted only a few times. The chain is built from TRBV20-1 and TRBJ2-7; D gene ambiguous. Germline V gene sequence: CDR1 DFQATT, CDR2 SNEGSKA (reference sequence). This CDR3 has 14 residues. Between the trimmed V and J ends, which lost 5 bases and 2 bases, there was a span of 16 bases. CDR3 coding DNA: TGCAGTGCTCGCGGCCACGACGTAACCTACGAGCAGTACTTC. Translation: CSARGHDVTYEQYF.

J is TRBJ1-2 and V is TRBV12-3 or TRBV12-4, with D uncertain. The CDR3 spans 17 residues. The ends were cut back, 5 bases at V and 5 bases at J, with 24 bases in the middle. Written as DNA, the CDR3 is TGTGCCAGCAGTCCTACACTTCCAGGTCCACCTTTGTATGGCTACACCTTC. Its protein product is CASSPTLPGPPLYGYTF.

J is TRBJ2-5 and V is TRBV7-2, with unresolved D. Germline V lookup: CDR1 SGHTA, CDR2 FQGNSA. V lost 5 bases and J 1 base, leaving 11 bases between the germline ends. The CDR3 covers 14 residues. The CDR3 region is CASSPSTLQETQYF. The CDR3 bases are TGTGCCAGCAGCCCTTCTACTCTCCAAGAGACCCAGTACTTC. Drawing the rest from reference TRBV7-2 and TRBJ2-5, the complete variable domain is GAGVSQSPSNKVTEKGKDVELRCDPISGHTALYWYRQSLGQGLEFLIYFQGNSAPDKSGLPSDRFSAERTGGSVSTLTIQRTQQEDSAVYLCASSPSTLQETQYFGPGTRLLVL.

This clonotype has more than one count but fewer than ten. The chain recombines TRBV14 with TRBJ1-1; D perhaps matches TRBD1 (6 bases). Germline V gene lookup returns CDR1 SGHDN and CDR2 FVKESK. V was shortened by 4 bases and J by 3 bases, with 18 bases between the two germline ends. The CDR3 covers 16 residues. The CDR3 is CASSLTGSAAYTEAFF. In DNA, the CDR3 is TGTGCCAGCAGCCTAACAGGGAGTGCCGCTTACACTGAAGCTTTCTTT.

The chain recombines TRBV5-4 with TRBJ1-6; D is undetermined. CDR1 is SGHNT and CDR2 is YYREEE in the germline V gene (reference sequence). Trimming took off 1 base at V and 7 bases at J, with 9 bases between the two ends. This CDR3 is built from 14 residues. CDR3 amino acids: CASSLFPGNSPLHF. DNA for the CDR3: TGTGCCAGCAGCTTGTTTCCGGGAAATTCACCCCTCCACTTT.

The CDR3 region is CSASPARETQYF. The CDR3 DNA follows: TGCAGTGCTAGCCCCGCCCGGGAGACCCAGTACTTC. The chain uses TRBV20-1 and TRBJ2-5; D uncertain. With 3 bases removed from V and 5 bases from J, the gap between germline ends came to 10 bases. The CDR3 spans 12 residues. Germline CDR1 is DFQATT and CDR2 is SNEGSKA (reference sequence).

The chain employs TRBV5-1 and TRBJ1-2, with a tentative D call TRBD1 (6 bases). Germline V CDR1 and CDR2: SGHRS, YFSETQ. The CDR3 runs 13 residues. V lost 2 bases to trimming and J lost 7 bases, with 12 bases between them. CDR3 residues: CASSLSGASGYTF. The CDR3 nucleotides read TGCGCCAGCAGCTTATCAGGGGCCTCTGGCTACACCTTC.

The J gene is TRBJ1-5, the V gene TRBV10-2, with D uncertain. Trimming shortened V by 7 bases and J by 3 bases, and 16 bases separated the two germline ends. Germline-derived CDR1 and CDR2 are WSHSY and SAAADI. The CDR3 sequence is 15 residues long. CDR3 loop: CASIGPPGNNQPQHF. The CDR3 region has the DNA TGCGCCAGCATTGGACCCCCGGGGAACAATCAGCCCCAGCATTTT.

This clonotype was seen more than once but under ten times. The genes are TRBV6-5 and TRBJ1-4; no firm D call. V was cut by 4 bases and J by 7 bases, with 25 bases left in between. Germline values: CDR1 MNHEY, CDR2 SVGAGI. This CDR3 has 18 amino acids. In DNA, the CDR3 is TGTGCCAGCAGTTCCTCTCACCTTCATAGGGCGGCGGGTGAAAAACTGTTTTTT. Translating it yields CASSSSHLHRAAGEKLFF.

The rearrangement uses TRBV7-2 and TRBJ1-2; D gene ambiguous. Per the germline V gene, CDR1 is SGHTA and CDR2 is FQGNSA. The ends were cut back, 5 bases at V and 3 bases at J, with 16 bases in the middle. The CDR3 is 15 amino acids. As DNA, the CDR3 is TGTGCCAGCAGCCAACGGGAATTTCAGGACTATGGCTACACCTTC. It is translated as CASSQREFQDYGYTF.

This clonotype was observed many times. The V and J genes are TRBV19 and TRBJ1-6, with a weak D call TRBD1 (6 bases). This CDR3 comprises 13 residues. V was cut by 5 bases and J by 9 bases, with 11 bases left in between. Germline lookup yields CDR1 LNHDA and CDR2 SQIVND (reference sequence). The CDR3 coding sequence is TGTGCCAGTAGTGCAGGGGTGGCTTCACCCCTCCACTTT. This translates into CASSAGVASPLHF.

The chain couples TRBV7-6 to TRBJ1-2; D is ambiguous. Germline V CDR1 and CDR2: SGHVS, FNYEAQ. Trimming took off 5 bases at V and 7 bases at J, with 11 bases between the two ends. The length of the CDR3 is 12 residues. In nucleotides, the CDR3 is TGTGCCAGCAGCGCGGGGTCGAGTGGCTACACCTTC. The encoded protein is CASSAGSSGYTF.

A remark on this clonotype: One end of the junction is discordant with germline, which a read error may explain. The V and J genes are TRBV10-3 and TRBJ1-6, with 10 bases that match TRBD1. The CDR3 sequence is 17 residues long. Germline V gene data show CDR1 as ENHRY and CDR2 as SYGVKD. The DNA for the CDR3 is TGTGCCAGCAGTTGGGATCCCGGACAGGGGGATAATTCACCCCTCCACTTT. Its protein product is CASSWDPGQGDNSPLHF.